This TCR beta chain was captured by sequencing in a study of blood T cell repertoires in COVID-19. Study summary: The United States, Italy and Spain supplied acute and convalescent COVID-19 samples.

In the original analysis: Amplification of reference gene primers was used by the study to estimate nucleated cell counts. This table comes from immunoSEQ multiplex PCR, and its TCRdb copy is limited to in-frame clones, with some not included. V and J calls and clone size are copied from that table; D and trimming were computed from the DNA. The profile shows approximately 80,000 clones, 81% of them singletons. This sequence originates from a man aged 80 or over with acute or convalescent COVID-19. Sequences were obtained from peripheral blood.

The CDR3 nucleotides read TGTGCCAGCAGCTGGGGACAGGGAGATTCACCCCTCCACTTT. Translated, it gives CASSWGQGDSPLHF. The chain uses TRBV5-5 and TRBJ1-6; 9 bases match TRBD1. In germline, CDR1 is SGHKS, CDR2 YYEKEE (reference sequence). The V gene end was trimmed by 3 bases and the J gene end by 8 bases; junction bases not matched to a gene: 3. The CDR3 has 14 amino acids.